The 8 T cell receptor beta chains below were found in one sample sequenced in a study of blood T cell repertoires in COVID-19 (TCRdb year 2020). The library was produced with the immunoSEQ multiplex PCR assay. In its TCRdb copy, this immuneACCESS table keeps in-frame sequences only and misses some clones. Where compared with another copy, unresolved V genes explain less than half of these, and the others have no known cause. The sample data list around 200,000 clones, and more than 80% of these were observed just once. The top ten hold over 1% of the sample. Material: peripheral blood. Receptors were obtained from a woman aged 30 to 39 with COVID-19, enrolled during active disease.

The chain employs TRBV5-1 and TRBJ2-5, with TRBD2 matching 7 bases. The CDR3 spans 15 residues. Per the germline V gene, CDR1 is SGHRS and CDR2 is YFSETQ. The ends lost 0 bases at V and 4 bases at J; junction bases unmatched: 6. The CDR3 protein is CASSLGAGIGETQYF. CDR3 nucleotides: TGCGCCAGCAGCTTGGGAGCGGGGATCGGAGAGACCCAGTACTTC.

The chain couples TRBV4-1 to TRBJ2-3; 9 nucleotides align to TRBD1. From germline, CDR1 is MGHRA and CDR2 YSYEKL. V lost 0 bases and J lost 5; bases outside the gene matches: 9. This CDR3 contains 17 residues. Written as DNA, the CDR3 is TGCGCCAGCAGCCAAGATCATGGGACAGGGCGTCTAGATACGCAGTATTTT. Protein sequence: CASSQDHGTGRLDTQYF.

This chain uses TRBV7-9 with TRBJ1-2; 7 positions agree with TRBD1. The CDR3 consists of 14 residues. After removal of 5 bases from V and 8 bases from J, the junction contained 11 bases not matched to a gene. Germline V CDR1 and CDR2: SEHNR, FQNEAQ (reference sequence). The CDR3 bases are TGTGCCAGCAGCATCGCGACAGGGCGAAAAGGCTACACCTTC. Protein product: CASSIATGRKGYTF.

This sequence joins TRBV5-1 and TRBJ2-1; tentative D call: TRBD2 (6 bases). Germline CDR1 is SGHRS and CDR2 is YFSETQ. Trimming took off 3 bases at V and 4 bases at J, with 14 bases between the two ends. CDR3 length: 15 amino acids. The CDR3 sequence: CASSWGPAGYNEQFF. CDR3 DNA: TGCGCCAGCAGCTGGGGACCTGCGGGGTACAATGAGCAGTTCTTC.

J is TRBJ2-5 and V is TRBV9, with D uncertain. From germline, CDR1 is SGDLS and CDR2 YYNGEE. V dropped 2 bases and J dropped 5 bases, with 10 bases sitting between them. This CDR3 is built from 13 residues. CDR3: CASSVVPRETQYF. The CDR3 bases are TGTGCCAGCAGCGTCGTCCCCCGGGAGACCCAGTACTTC.

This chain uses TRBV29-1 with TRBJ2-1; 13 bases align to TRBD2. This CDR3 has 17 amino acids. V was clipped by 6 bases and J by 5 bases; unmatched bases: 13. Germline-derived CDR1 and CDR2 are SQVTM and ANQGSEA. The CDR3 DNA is TGCAGCGTAGGTGGGACTAGCGGGAAGACCCTTAACAATGAGCAGTTCTTC. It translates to CSVGGTSGKTLNNEQFF.

The CDR3 protein is CAISEIDRGPPEAFF. CDR3 in DNA: TGTGCCATCAGTGAAATTGACAGGGGTCCTCCTGAAGCTTTCTTT. This chain joins TRBV10-3 and TRBJ1-1; TRBD1 matches 8 bases. The CDR3 covers 15 residues. Germline trimming cut 3 bases from V and 6 bases from J; bases unmatched to any gene: 9. CDR1 is ENHRY, CDR2 SYGVKD, per germline.

The CDR3 nucleotides read TGTGCCAGTAGTATAGGACTTTTGGACGAGCAGTACTTC. The encoded protein is CASSIGLLDEQYF. This sequence joins TRBV19 and TRBJ2-7; unclear D gene. The CDR3 spans 13 residues. V was shortened by 1 base and J by 5 bases, with 9 bases between the two germline ends. Germline values: CDR1 LNHDA, CDR2 SQIVND (reference sequence).